These T cell receptor beta chains were read from a single sample in a study of shared T cell receptors in the human thymus. Sequencing was performed with immunoSEQ multiplex PCR; in TCRdb, only in-frame clones are kept and a portion is missing. The sample shows about 660,000 clones, 87% of them seen only once. These same data were also listed under a study on human thymus T cells.

Sequencing used thymocytes. These receptors were collected from a boy less than two years old with a congenital heart defect. CDR3s include the opening cysteine and the closing phenylalanine or tryptophan. D genes are given only for firm matches. Some rows mark clone size as missing; the rest say once, few, many or name a class of expanded clone.

>TRBD1|TRBV28|TRBJ2-7|once
TGTGCCAGCACCAAACAAAGGACAGGGAGTTCTACGGAGCAGTACTTC
CASTKQRTGSSTEQYF
>TRBD2|TRBV28|TRBJ2-1|-
TGTGCCAGCAGTCCTCAGCGGGAGGGTTCCTACAATGAGCAGTTCTTC
CASSPQREGSYNEQFF
>-|TRBV5-1|TRBJ2-7|-
TGCGCCAGCAGCTTGGGCAGGGATAATTACGAGCAGTACTTC
CASSLGRDNYEQYF
>TRBD1|TRBV27|TRBJ1-5|-
TGTGCCAGCAGTCATAGGGGGCCGGCACCGACGACATATAGCAATCAGCCCCAGCATTTT
CASSHRGPAPTTYSNQPQHF
>TRBD2|TRBV5-1|TRBJ2-3|-
TGCGCCAGCAGCTCAACTAGCGGGAGAACAGATACGCAGTATTTT
CASSSTSGRTDTQYF
>TRBD1|TRBV30|TRBJ2-7|-
TGTGCCGGGACAGTCTCCTACGAGCAGTACTTC
CAGTVSYEQYF
>TRBD2|TRBV28|TRBJ2-7|-
TGTGCCAGCAGTTTAGGGGGGGGAACCTACGAGCAGTACTTC
CASSLGGGTYEQYF
>-|TRBV14|TRBJ2-7|-
TGTGCCAGCAGCCAAGGGCGGGGGACACATTACGAGCAGTACTTC
CASSQGRGTHYEQYF
>-|TRBV9|TRBJ1-6|-
TGTGCCAGCAGCGTAGACGCAGGGGAGTTGTCACCCCTCCACTTT
CASSVDAGELSPLHF
>-|TRBV7-2|TRBJ1-1|-
TGTGCCAGCAGCTCAACACGGACTTGGAACACTGAAGCTTTCTTT
CASSSTRTWNTEAFF
>TRBD2|TRBV28|TRBJ2-7|once
TGTGCCACTCTCCCCGGAGCGGGAGTAAGTTGGGAGCAGTACTTC
CATLPGAGVSWEQYF
>-|TRBV28|TRBJ2-1|-
TGTGCCAGCAGTTTATGCGGAAGCCAGGGACAGTTCTTC
CASSLCGSQGQFF
>TRBD1|TRBV29-1|TRBJ2-7|-
TGCAGCGTTGTCCGGGACAGGGCGGGGGTTTGGGGCAACTACGAGCAGTACTTC
CSVVRDRAGVWGNYEQYF
>-|TRBV5-4|TRBJ1-2|once
TGTGCCAGCAGCGGTCAACAGGGTTCCTATGGCTACACCTTC
CASSGQQGSYGYTF
>-|TRBV11-2|TRBJ2-7|-
TGTGCCAGCAGCTTAGGCCAGAACGAGCAGTACTTC
CASSLGQNEQYF
>-|TRBV6-1|TRBJ2-7|-
TGTGCCAGCAGTGAAGCTAGCGAGAACTCCTACGAGCAGTACTTC
CASSEASENSYEQYF
>TRBD1|TRBV14|TRBJ1-2|-
TGTGCCAGCAGCTGTGAAAGGACAGGGCGGAGTGGCTACACCTTC
CASSCERTGRSGYTF
>-|TRBV9|TRBJ1-1|-
TGTGCCAGCAGCATTAGAGGGTCTAACACTGAAGCTTTCTTT
CASSIRGSNTEAFF
>-|TRBV19|TRBJ2-1|-
TGTGCCAGTAGTGCGCCACCGGGACACCCCTACAATGAGCAGTTCTTC
CASSAPPGHPYNEQFF
>-|TRBV6-5|TRBJ1-4|-
TGTGCCAGCAGTTATGCCTCGAGGCAGAGTGAAAAACTGTTTTTT
CASSYASRQSEKLFF
>-|TRBV28|TRBJ2-1|-
TGTGCCAGCAGTGATCCCCCCCAACGCGGGTCGTCCGACAATGAGCAGTTCTTC
CASSDPPQRGSSDNEQFF
>TRBD1|TRBV6-5|TRBJ1-6|-
TGTGCCAGCAGTTATGGGGACAGCAATTCACCCCTCCACTTT
CASSYGDSNSPLHF
>TRBD2|TRBV5-6|TRBJ2-5|-
TGTGCCAGCAGCTTCCTCCAGCGGGAGTACCAAGAGACCCAGTACTTC
CASSFLQREYQETQYF
>TRBD1|TRBV12-5|TRBJ1-2|-
TGTGCTAGTGGTCCTACCACGACAGGGCTTCTAAAAGGCTACACCTTC
CASGPTTTGLLKGYTF
>TRBD1|TRBV27|TRBJ1-6|-
TGTGCCAGCAGTTTGGTAGGGACAGGGGTGTATAATTCACCCCTCCACTTT
CASSLVGTGVYNSPLHF
>-|TRBV4-2|TRBJ2-1|-
TGTGCCAGCAGCCCATCAAGTGTACACGATGAGCAGTTCTTC
CASSPSSVHDEQFF
>-|TRBV5-4|TRBJ2-7|-
TGTGCCAGCAGCCGGACCGGACCCCTAGGAGGTATCCCCCCCTACGAGCAGTACTTC
CASSRTGPLGGIPPYEQYF
>TRBD2|TRBV6-6|TRBJ2-7|-
TGTGCCAGCAGTGCCGGGACTAGCGACCCCTACGAGCAGTACTTC
CASSAGTSDPYEQYF
>-|TRBV5-1|TRBJ1-1|-
TGCGCCAGCAGCTTGGTGGGGGGGCCGGGGACTGAAGCTTTCTTT
CASSLVGGPGTEAFF
>TRBD2|TRBV7-2|TRBJ2-1|-
TGTGCCAGCAGGGACACAAGGACTAGCGGAGGGGCCTACAATGAGCAGTTCTTC
CASRDTRTSGGAYNEQFF
>-|TRBV5-1|TRBJ2-1|-
TGCGCCAGCAGCCCGAACCGGACAGCGTACAATGAGCAGTTCTTC
CASSPNRTAYNEQFF
>-|TRBV6-6|TRBJ1-4|-
TGTGCCAGCAGTTCCAGTACCTCTAATGAAAAACTGTTTTTT
CASSSSTSNEKLFF
>-|TRBV2|TRBJ2-5|-
TGTGCCAGCAGGGCCTACATGACGGATTGGAGGGAGACCCAGTACTTC
CASRAYMTDWRETQYF
>TRBD2|TRBV7-6|TRBJ2-2|-
TGTGCCAGCAGCTTGTTTTTACGCTGCCGGGAGGGGAACACCGGGGAGCTGTTTTTT
CASSLFLRCREGNTGELFF
>-|TRBV15|TRBJ1-6|-
TGTGCCACCAGCAGAGACATGGGTGCGCTAGATAATTCACCCCTCCACTTT
CATSRDMGALDNSPLHF
>TRBD2|TRBV28|TRBJ2-1|-
TGTGCCAGCAGTGTTAATTCGACTAGCGGGAGCTCCTACAATGAGCAGTTCTTC
CASSVNSTSGSSYNEQFF
>TRBD2|TRBV5-4|TRBJ2-2|-
TGTGCCAGCAGACGCAGCCCGGGGCGGGGGGGTACCGGGGAGCTGTTTTTT
CASRRSPGRGGTGELFF
>-|TRBV28|TRBJ2-7|-
TGTGCCAGCATCCCGCAGGCAGCCTCCTACGAGCAGTACTTC
CASIPQAASYEQYF
>-|TRBV21-1|TRBJ2-7|once
TGTGCCAGGGCAGGGATAACCTACGAGCAGTACTTC
CARAGITYEQYF
>-|TRBV6-1|TRBJ2-3|-
TGTGCCAGCAGTGAACAGGGTAGAAGCACAGATACGCAGTATTTT
CASSEQGRSTDTQYF
>-|TRBV5-1|TRBJ2-3|-
TGCGCCAGCAGCTTGGCGGGGGGCACAGATACGCAGTATTTT
CASSLAGGTDTQYF
>-|TRBV7-6|TRBJ2-2|-
TGTGCCAGCAGCTTAGCCCTCAGGGCTACCGGGGAGCTGTTTTTT
CASSLALRATGELFF